A single T cell receptor (beta chain) is shown here with its context. The entry originates in a study of blood T cell repertoires in COVID-19. Per germline, CDR1 LNHNV and CDR2 YYDKDF (reference sequence). Between the trimmed V and J ends, which lost 0 bases and 15 bases, there was a span of 15 bases. This CDR3 contains 13 residues. Profiled with immunoSEQ multiplex PCR; TCRdb holds only in-frame clones, not every one. The sample lists some 380,000 clones, 80% to 90% occurring once. The receptor comes from a man aged 30 to 39 who had recovered from COVID-19. V gene TRBV15 combines with J gene TRBJ2-1, with a weak D call TRBD1 (5 bases). Sequencing was performed on PBMCs or T cells enriched from blood (not recorded which). CDR3 in amino acids: CATSRDRQRPGFF. The CDR3 DNA follows: TGTGCCACCAGCAGAGATAGACAGCGCCCAGGGTTCTTC.